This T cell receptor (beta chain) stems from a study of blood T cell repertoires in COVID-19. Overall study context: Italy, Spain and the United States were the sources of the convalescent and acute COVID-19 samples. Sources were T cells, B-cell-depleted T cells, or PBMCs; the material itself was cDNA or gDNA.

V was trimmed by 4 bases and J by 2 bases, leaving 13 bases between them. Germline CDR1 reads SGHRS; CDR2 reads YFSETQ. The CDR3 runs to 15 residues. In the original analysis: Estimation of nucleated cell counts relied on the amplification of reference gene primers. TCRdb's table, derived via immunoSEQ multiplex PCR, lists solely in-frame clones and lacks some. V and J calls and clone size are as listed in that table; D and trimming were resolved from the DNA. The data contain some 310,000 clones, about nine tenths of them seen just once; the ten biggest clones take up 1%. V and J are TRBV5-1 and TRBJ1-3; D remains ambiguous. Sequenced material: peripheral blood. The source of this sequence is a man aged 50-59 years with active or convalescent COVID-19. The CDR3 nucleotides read TGCGCCAGCAGCCCCGGTACTCCGACTGGAAACACCATATATTTT. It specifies CASSPGTPTGNTIYF. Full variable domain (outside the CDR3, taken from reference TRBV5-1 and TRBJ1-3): KAGVTQTPRYLIKTRGQQVTLSCSPISGHRSVSWYQQTPGQGLQFLFEYFSETQRNKGNFPGRFSGRQFSNSRSEMNVSTLELGDSALYLCASSPGTPTGNTIYFGEGSWLTVV.